What follows describes a single T cell receptor beta chain. The data were obtained in a study of cytomegalovirus exposure and HLA in healthy donors. 13 Jbeta primers and 60 Vbeta primers were used for the PCR. Method: immunoSEQ multiplex PCR; TCRdb's copy keeps in-frame clones and lacks some. Here the sample spans about 140,000 clones, 60% to 80% being singletons. Source material: PBMCs. The source is a woman aged 45-59 years in good health and CMV-seronegative.

This chain's CDR3 is CASSPGGASYNEQFF. In DNA form, the CDR3 reads TGTGCCAGCAGCCCGGGTGGGGCCTCCTACAATGAGCAGTTCTTC. The V and J genes are TRBV5-4 and TRBJ2-1; D possibly corresponds to TRBD1 (5 bases). V lost 4 bases to trimming and J lost 0 bases, with 11 bases between them. CDR1 is SGHNT, CDR2 YYREEE, per germline (reference sequence). The CDR3 loop spans 15 amino acids.